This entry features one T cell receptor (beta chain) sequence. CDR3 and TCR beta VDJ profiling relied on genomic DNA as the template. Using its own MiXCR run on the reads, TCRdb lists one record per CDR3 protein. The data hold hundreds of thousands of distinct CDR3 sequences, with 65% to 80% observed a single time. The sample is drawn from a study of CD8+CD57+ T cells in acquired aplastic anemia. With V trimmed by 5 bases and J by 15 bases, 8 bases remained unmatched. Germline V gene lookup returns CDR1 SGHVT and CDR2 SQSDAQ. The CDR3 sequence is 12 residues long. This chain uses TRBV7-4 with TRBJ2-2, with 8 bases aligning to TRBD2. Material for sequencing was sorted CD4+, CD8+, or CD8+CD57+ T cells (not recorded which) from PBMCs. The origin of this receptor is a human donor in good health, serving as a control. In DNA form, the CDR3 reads TGTGCCAGCAGCGTATGCGCCGGGGGGGTGTTTTTT. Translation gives CASSVCAGGVFF.